This T cell receptor (beta chain) was obtained from a study of blood T cell repertoires in COVID-19. Study-level information: In each case, the material was cDNA or gDNA derived from T cells, B-cell-depleted T cells, or PBMCs.

The data were produced by immunoSEQ multiplex PCR, yet TCRdb's version contains in-frame clones alone and is incomplete. Counted here are about 47,000 clones, roughly 89% occurring once; the ten biggest clones make up about 1.4%. This clone occurred a few times. This TCR derives from a man between 45 and 60 years old with acute or convalescent COVID-19. Material for sequencing was peripheral blood.

The CDR3 loop is CSVEGQGAGTGELFF. As DNA, the CDR3 is TGCAGCGTTGAGGGACAGGGGGCAGGCACCGGGGAGCTGTTTTTT. This chain uses TRBV29-1 with TRBJ2-2; TRBD1 agrees at 12 bases. The V gene's germline CDR1 is SQVTM and CDR2 ANQGSEA. The CDR3 loop spans 15 amino acids. Trimming took 3 bases from V and 4 from J; bases not matched to a gene: 3.